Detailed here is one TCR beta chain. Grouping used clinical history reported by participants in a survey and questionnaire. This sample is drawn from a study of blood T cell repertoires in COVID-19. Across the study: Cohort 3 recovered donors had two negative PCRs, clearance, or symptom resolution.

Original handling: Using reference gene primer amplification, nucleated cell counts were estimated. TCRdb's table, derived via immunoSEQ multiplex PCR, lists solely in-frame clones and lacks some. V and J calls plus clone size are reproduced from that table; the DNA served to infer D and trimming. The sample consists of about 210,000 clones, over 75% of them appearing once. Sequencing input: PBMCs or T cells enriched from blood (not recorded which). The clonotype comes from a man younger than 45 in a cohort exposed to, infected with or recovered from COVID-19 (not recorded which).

Here the CDR3 reads CASSPGQGANEKLFF. The CDR3 nucleotides are TGTGCCAGCAGCCCTGGACAGGGGGCTAATGAAAAACTGTTTTTT. The chain uses TRBV11-3 and TRBJ1-4, with 10 nucleotides matching TRBD1. With 5 bases clipped from V and 3 bases from J, the junction kept 3 bases outside the gene matches. The CDR3 sequence is 15 residues long. The germline V gene has CDR1 SGHNT and CDR2 YENEEA.